The rows below give T cell receptor beta chains drawn from one sample of a study of patients and donors after allogeneic stem cell transplantation. TCRdb fed the RT-PCR reads into MiXCR, producing one record per CDR3 protein. The sample holds 100,000 to 120,000 distinct CDR3 sequences, approximately 40% seen once. What was sequenced was blood, either unsorted or a sorted T cell fraction (not recorded which). These receptors all come from a human donor who was either an allogeneic HSCT recipient or a stem cell or donor lymphocyte infusion donor (not recorded which). It is not recorded whose cells these are; they may come from a transplant donor. Each CDR3 is given with its conserved first and last residue. A D gene is named only where the DNA matches it firmly. Not every row has a clone size; where given, it reads once, few, many or a size class.

j_gene: TRBJ2-1
d_gene: .
v_gene: TRBV15
abundance: few
CDR3nt: TGTGCCACCAGCAGAGATCGCGCAGGGATCGTTTACAATGAGCAGTTCTTC
CDR3aa: CATSRDRAGIVYNEQFF

j_gene: TRBJ2-1
d_gene: .
v_gene: TRBV4-2
abundance: many
CDR3nt: TGTGCCAGCAGCCGCCCCCGGGACAACTCCTACAATGAGCAGTTCTTC
CDR3aa: CASSRPRDNSYNEQFF

j_gene: TRBJ2-2
d_gene: TRBD2
v_gene: TRBV20-1
abundance: .
CDR3nt: TGCAGTGCTAAGGGACTAGCGAACACCGGGGAGCTGTTTTTT
CDR3aa: CSAKGLANTGELFF

j_gene: TRBJ1-2
d_gene: .
v_gene: TRBV3-1
abundance: .
CDR3nt: TGTGCCAGCAGCCTAACGCAGGGGTATGGCTACACCTTC
CDR3aa: CASSLTQGYGYTF

j_gene: TRBJ1-5
d_gene: .
v_gene: TRBV20-1
abundance: .
CDR3nt: TGCAGTGCTAGGGGGGTATTGGGCAATCAGCCCCAGCATTTT
CDR3aa: CSARGVLGNQPQHF

j_gene: TRBJ1-1
d_gene: .
v_gene: TRBV7-9
abundance: .
CDR3nt: TGTGCCAGCAGCTTATTGGGCAGCGGAGGAGCTTTCTTT
CDR3aa: CASSLLGSGGAFF

j_gene: TRBJ1-2
d_gene: TRBD1
v_gene: TRBV6-2/TRBV6-3
abundance: .
CDR3nt: TGTGCCAGCAGTTACTCTGGGACAGTCAACTATGGCTACACCTTC
CDR3aa: CASSYSGTVNYGYTF

j_gene: TRBJ1-2
d_gene: .
v_gene: TRBV7-9
abundance: many
CDR3nt: TGTGCCAGCAGCTTGACAGGTCTCACTCCATATGGCTACACCTTC
CDR3aa: CASSLTGLTPYGYTF

j_gene: TRBJ2-5
d_gene: TRBD1
v_gene: TRBV4-2
abundance: many
CDR3nt: TGTGCCAGCAGCCAATCGACAGGGGGCAGCGAGACCCAGTACTTC
CDR3aa: CASSQSTGGSETQYF

j_gene: TRBJ1-2
d_gene: TRBD1
v_gene: TRBV30
abundance: few
CDR3nt: TGTGCCTGGATCCCGGACAGGAGGGGGTATGGCTACACCTTC
CDR3aa: CAWIPDRRGYGYTF

j_gene: TRBJ1-3
d_gene: .
v_gene: TRBV28
abundance: .
CDR3nt: TGTGCCAGCAGTTTCGGAGGGATAGCCTACTCTGGAAACACCATATATTTT
CDR3aa: CASSFGGIAYSGNTIYF

j_gene: TRBJ2-7
d_gene: .
v_gene: TRBV28
abundance: once
CDR3nt: TGTGCCAGCAGTGGGGAAGACAAGAGCTCCTACGAGCAGTACTTC
CDR3aa: CASSGEDKSSYEQYF

j_gene: TRBJ1-1
d_gene: .
v_gene: TRBV10-3
abundance: many
CDR3nt: TGTGCCATCAGTGAGCATCGGGGGGGATCGAACGCTGAAGCTTTCTTT
CDR3aa: CAISEHRGGSNAEAFF

j_gene: TRBJ1-3
d_gene: TRBD1
v_gene: TRBV7-2
abundance: few
CDR3nt: TGTGCCAGCAGCTTGCAGGGGGCTGGAAACACCATATATTTT
CDR3aa: CASSLQGAGNTIYF

j_gene: TRBJ2-1
d_gene: TRBD2
v_gene: TRBV6-2/TRBV6-3
abundance: few
CDR3nt: TGTGCCAGCAGGGGGAGCGGGAACACATACAATGAGCAGTTCTTC
CDR3aa: CASRGSGNTYNEQFF

j_gene: TRBJ2-1
d_gene: .
v_gene: TRBV7-2
abundance: .
CDR3nt: TGTGCCAGCAGCTTAAGAGGCTACAATGAGCAGTTCTTC
CDR3aa: CASSLRGYNEQFF

j_gene: TRBJ2-3
d_gene: .
v_gene: TRBV20-1
abundance: few
CDR3nt: TGCAGTGCTAGAGATGAGGCTAGCAGCACAGATACGCAGTATTTT
CDR3aa: CSARDEASSTDTQYF

j_gene: TRBJ2-1
d_gene: .
v_gene: TRBV4-2
abundance: .
CDR3nt: TGTGCCAGCAGCCGGGAGAGCTCCTACAATGAGCAGTTCTTC
CDR3aa: CASSRESSYNEQFF

j_gene: TRBJ2-2
d_gene: TRBD2
v_gene: TRBV5-4
abundance: few
CDR3nt: TGTGCCAGCAGCATACTAGGCGGGACTAACGGGGAGCTGTTTTTT
CDR3aa: CASSILGGTNGELFF

j_gene: TRBJ2-1
d_gene: TRBD2
v_gene: TRBV7-2
abundance: few
CDR3nt: TGTGCCAGCAGCCAAACTAGCGGGACAAACCGCAATGAGCAGTTCTTC
CDR3aa: CASSQTSGTNRNEQFF

j_gene: TRBJ1-6
d_gene: TRBD1
v_gene: TRBV20-1
abundance: .
CDR3nt: TGCAGTGCTAGAGGTCCGGACAGGGCGTCGATAGCCCTCCACTTT
CDR3aa: CSARGPDRASIALHF

j_gene: TRBJ2-1
d_gene: TRBD1
v_gene: TRBV10-3
abundance: .
CDR3nt: TGTGCCATCAGTGAATCCGGTAGACAGGGCCTATTC
CDR3aa: CAISESGRQGLF

j_gene: TRBJ1-4
d_gene: .
v_gene: TRBV24-1
abundance: .
CDR3nt: TGTGCCACCAGTGATCCCAACGCAGGGGCTAGGCTGTTTTTT
CDR3aa: CATSDPNAGARLFF

j_gene: TRBJ2-7
d_gene: TRBD2
v_gene: TRBV15
abundance: few
CDR3nt: TGTGCCACCAGCAGAGATCGGGCGGGAGGGACCTACGAGCAGTACTTC
CDR3aa: CATSRDRAGGTYEQYF

j_gene: TRBJ2-2
d_gene: .
v_gene: TRBV15
abundance: few
CDR3nt: TGTGCCACTAGCAGAGATTACACCGGGGAGCTGTTTTTT
CDR3aa: CATSRDYTGELFF

j_gene: TRBJ1-2
d_gene: .
v_gene: TRBV12-3/TRBV12-4
abundance: .
CDR3nt: TGTGCCAGCAGTTTAGACGGGGAGGGTTATGGCTACACCTTC
CDR3aa: CASSLDGEGYGYTF